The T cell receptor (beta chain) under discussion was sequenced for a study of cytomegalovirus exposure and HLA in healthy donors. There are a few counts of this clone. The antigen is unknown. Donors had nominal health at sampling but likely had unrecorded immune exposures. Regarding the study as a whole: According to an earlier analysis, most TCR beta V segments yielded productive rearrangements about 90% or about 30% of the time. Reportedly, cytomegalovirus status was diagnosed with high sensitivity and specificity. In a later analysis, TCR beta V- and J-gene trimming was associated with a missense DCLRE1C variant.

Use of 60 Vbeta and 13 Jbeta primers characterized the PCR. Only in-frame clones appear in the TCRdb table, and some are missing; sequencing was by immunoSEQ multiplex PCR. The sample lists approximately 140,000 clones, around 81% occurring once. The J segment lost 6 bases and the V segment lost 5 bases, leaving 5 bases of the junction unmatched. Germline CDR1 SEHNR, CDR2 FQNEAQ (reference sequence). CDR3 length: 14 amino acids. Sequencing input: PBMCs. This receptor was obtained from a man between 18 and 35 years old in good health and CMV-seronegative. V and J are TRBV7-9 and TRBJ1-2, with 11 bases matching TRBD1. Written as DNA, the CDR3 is TGTGCCAGCAGCGGGACAGGGGGAGGCGATGGCTACACCTTC. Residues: CASSGTGGGDGYTF.